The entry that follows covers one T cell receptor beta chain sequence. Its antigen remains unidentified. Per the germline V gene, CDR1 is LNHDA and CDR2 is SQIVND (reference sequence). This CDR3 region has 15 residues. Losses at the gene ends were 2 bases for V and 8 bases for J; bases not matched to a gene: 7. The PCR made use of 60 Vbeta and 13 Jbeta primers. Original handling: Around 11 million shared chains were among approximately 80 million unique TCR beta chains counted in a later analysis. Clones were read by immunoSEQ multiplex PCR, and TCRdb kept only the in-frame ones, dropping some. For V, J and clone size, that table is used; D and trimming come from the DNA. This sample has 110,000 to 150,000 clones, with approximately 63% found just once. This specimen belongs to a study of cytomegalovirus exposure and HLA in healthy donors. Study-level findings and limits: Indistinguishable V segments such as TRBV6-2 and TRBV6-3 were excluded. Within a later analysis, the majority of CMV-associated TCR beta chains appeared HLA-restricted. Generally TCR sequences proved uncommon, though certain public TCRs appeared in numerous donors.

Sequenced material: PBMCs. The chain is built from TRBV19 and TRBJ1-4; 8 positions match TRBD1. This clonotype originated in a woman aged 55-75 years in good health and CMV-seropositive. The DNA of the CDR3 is TGTGCCAGTAGTATAACGGGGACAGGCGTAGAAAAACTGTTTTTT. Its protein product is CASSITGTGVEKLFF.